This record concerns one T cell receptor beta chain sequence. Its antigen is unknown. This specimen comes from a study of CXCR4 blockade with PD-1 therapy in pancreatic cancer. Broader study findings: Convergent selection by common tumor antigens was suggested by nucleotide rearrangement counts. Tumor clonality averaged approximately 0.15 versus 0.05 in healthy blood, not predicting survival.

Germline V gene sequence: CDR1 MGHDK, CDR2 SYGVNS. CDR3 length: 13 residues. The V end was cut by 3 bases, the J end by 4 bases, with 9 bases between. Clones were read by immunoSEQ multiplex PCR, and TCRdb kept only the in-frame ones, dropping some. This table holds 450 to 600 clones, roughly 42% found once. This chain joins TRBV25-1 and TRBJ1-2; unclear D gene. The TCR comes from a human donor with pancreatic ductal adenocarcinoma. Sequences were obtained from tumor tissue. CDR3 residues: CASSDGALYGYTF. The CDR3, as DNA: TGTGCCAGCAGTGACGGTGCCCTCTATGGCTACACCTTC.